This T cell receptor (beta chain) was obtained from a study of stem cell transplantation in POMP-related autoinflammatory disease. Repertoires were generated with immunoSEQ multiplex PCR, while TCRdb's copy carries only in-frame clones and drops some. The sample records tens of thousands of clones, approximately 91% being singletons. Turning to this clone: Its antigen remains unknown.

Whole-study findings and limits: PRAID patients trended toward lower TRB diversity and higher clonality in all analyzed T-cell subsets.

The CDR3 is 13 residues long. Trimming stripped 6 bases from V and 9 bases from J, with 15 bases between. Germline V lookup: CDR1 MNHEY, CDR2 SVGAGI. Specimen: CD4+ T cells from PBMCs, collected after stem cell transplantation. The chain recombines TRBV6-5 with TRBJ1-5, with D possibly being TRBD1 (5 bases). The clonotype originates from a human patient with POMP-related autoinflammation and immune dysregulation (PRAID). Some T cells could come from the graft donor. CDR3 DNA: TGTGCCAGCAGGGAGGGGTTGGGCCTGCCCCAGCATTTT. Translating it yields CASREGLGLPQHF.